This T cell receptor beta chain was identified in a study of OX40 agonist ivuxolimab in advanced cancers. Study as a whole: Antecedent anti-PD-1, anti-PD-L1 or anti-CTLA-4 therapy was permissible, with 35% to 40% having received some.

The length of the CDR3 is 14 residues. Trimming stripped 11 bases from V and 2 bases from J, with 16 bases between. Germline CDR1 and CDR2: LNHDA and SQIVND (reference sequence). This table comes from immunoSEQ multiplex PCR, and its TCRdb copy is limited to in-frame clones, with some not included. The repertoire holds about 28,000 clones, around four fifths seen once, with more than 9.5% in the top ten. This chain connects TRBV19 to TRBJ1-5; possible D gene TRBD1, 5 bases. The source is an adult with an advanced solid tumor such as melanoma, head and neck, liver or kidney cancer. Specimen: CD4+ or CD8+ T cells sorted from blood, collected in a trial of the OX40 agonist ivuxolimab. CDR3 amino acids: CASQGGGGNQPQHF. The CDR3 DNA reads as TGTGCCTCTCAGGGCGGGGGTGGCAATCAGCCCCAGCATTTT. Full variable domain (remainder filled in from reference TRBV19 and TRBJ1-5): DGGITQSPKYLFRKEGQNVTLSCEQNLNHDAMYWYRQDPGQGLRLIYYSQIVNDFQKGDIAEGYSVSREKKESFPLTVTSAQKNPTAFYLCASQGGGGNQPQHFGDGTRLSIL.